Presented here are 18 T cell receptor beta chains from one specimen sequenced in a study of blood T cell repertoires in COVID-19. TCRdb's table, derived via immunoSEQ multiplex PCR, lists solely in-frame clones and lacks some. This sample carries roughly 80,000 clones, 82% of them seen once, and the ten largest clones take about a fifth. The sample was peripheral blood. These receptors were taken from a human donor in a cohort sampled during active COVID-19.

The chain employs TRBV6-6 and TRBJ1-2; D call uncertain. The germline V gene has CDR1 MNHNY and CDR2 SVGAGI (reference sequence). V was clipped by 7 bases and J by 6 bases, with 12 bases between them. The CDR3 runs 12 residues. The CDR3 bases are TGTGCCAGCACCCACTCGGAGGATGGCTACACCTTC. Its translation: CASTHSEDGYTF.

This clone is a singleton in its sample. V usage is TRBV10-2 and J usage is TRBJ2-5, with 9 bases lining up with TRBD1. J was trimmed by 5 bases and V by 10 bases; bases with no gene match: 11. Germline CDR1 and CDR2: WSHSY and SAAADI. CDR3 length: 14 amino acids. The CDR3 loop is CATSRDRALETQYF. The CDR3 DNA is TGCGCCACATCCCGGGACAGGGCTCTGGAGACCCAGTACTTC.

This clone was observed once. DNA of the CDR3: TGCAGCGATACGGGGATAGCTAACTATGGCTACACCTTC. This codes for CSDTGIANYGYTF. The chain employs TRBV29-1 and TRBJ1-2; D call uncertain. Germline loops: CDR1 SQVTM, CDR2 ANQGSEA. This CDR3 has 13 amino acids. Trimming pared 7 bases from V and 0 bases from J, leaving 12 bases between.

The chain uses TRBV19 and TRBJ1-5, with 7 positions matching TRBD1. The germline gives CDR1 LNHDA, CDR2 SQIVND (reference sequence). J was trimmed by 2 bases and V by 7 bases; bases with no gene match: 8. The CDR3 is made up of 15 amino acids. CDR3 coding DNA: TGTGCCAGTATTCCTTCCGGACAGGGCAATCAGCCCCAGCATTTT. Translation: CASIPSGQGNQPQHF.

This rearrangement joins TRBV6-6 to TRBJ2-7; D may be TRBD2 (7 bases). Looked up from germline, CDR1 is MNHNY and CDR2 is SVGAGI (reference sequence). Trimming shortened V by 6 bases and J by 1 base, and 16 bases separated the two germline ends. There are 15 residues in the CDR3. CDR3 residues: CASRAGRGSSYEQYF. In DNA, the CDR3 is TGTGCCAGCAGAGCGGGGAGGGGGAGTTCCTACGAGCAGTACTTC.

The CDR3 loop is CASSLTAPGGPYNEQFF. The CDR3 DNA reads TGTGCCAGCAGCCTTACAGCCCCAGGGGGGCCCTACAATGAGCAGTTCTTC. V usage is TRBV4-2 and J usage is TRBJ2-1, with D perhaps matching TRBD1 (7 bases). Trimming removed 4 bases at V and 2 bases at J, with 18 bases between. Germline V CDR1 and CDR2: LGHNA, YNFKEQ. The CDR3 runs 17 residues.

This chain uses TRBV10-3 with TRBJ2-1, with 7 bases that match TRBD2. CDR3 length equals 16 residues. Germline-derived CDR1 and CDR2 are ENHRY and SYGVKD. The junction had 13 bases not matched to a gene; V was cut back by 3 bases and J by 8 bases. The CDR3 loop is CAISEAGNPLVDEQFF. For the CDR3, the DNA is TGTGCCATCAGTGAAGCGGGGAATCCCTTGGTCGATGAGCAGTTCTTC.

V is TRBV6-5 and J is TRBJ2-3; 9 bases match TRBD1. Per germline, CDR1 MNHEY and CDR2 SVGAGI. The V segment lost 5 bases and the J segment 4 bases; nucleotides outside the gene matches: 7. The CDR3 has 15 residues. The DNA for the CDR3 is TGTGCCAGCAGTCGAAACAGGGGGCGGGCAGATACGCAGTATTTT. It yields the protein CASSRNRGRADTQYF.

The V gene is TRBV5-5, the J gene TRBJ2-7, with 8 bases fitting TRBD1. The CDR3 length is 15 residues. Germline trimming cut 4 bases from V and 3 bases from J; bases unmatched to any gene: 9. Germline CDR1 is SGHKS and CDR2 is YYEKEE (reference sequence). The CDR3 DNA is TGTGCCAGCAGCGAGGCACAGGGGGTGGGCTACGAGCAGTACTTC. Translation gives CASSEAQGVGYEQYF.

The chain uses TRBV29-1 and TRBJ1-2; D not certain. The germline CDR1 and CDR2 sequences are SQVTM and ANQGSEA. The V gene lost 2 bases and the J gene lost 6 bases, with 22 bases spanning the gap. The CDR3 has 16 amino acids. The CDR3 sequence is CSVENPGASSRNGYTF. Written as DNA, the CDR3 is TGCAGCGTTGAAAACCCGGGAGCATCATCCCGGAATGGCTACACCTTC.

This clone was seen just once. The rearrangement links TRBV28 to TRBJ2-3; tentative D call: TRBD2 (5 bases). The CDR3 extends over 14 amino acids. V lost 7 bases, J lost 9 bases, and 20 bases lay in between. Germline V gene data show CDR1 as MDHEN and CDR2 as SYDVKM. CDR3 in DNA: TGTGCCAGCATTGCGGGTCATGTCATAAGCACGCAGTATTTT. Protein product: CASIAGHVISTQYF.

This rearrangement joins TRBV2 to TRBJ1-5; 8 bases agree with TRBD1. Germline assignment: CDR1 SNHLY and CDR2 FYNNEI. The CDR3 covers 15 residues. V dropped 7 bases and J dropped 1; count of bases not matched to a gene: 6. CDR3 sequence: CASIGTGGSNQPQHF. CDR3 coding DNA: TGTGCCAGCATCGGGACAGGAGGGAGCAATCAGCCCCAGCATTTT.

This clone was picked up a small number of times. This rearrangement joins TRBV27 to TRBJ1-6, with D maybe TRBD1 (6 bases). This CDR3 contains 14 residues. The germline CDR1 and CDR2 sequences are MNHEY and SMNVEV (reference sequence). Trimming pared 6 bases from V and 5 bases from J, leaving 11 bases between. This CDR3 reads CASRTGSDNSPLHF. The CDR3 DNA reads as TGTGCCAGCAGGACAGGTTCCGATAATTCACCCCTCCACTTT.

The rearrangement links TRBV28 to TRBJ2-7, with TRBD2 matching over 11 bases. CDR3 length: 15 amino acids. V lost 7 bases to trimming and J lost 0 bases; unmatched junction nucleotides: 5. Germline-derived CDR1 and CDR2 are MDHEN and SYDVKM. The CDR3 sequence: CASKTTSGGSYEQYF. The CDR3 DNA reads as TGTGCCAGCAAAACAACTAGCGGGGGCTCCTACGAGCAGTACTTC.

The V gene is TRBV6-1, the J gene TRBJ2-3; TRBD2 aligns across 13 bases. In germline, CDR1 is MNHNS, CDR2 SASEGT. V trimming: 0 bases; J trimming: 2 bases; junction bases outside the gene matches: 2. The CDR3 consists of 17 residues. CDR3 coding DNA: TGTGCCAGCAGTGAAGCGGGACTAGCGGGGTCCACAGATACGCAGTATTTT. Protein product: CASSEAGLAGSTDTQYF.

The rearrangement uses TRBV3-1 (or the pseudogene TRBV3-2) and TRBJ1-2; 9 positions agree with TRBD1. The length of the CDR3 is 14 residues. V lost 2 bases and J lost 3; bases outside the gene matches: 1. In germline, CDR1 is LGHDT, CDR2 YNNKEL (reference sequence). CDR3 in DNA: TGTGCCAGCAGCCAACGGACAGGGGACTATGGCTACACCTTC. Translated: CASSQRTGDYGYTF.

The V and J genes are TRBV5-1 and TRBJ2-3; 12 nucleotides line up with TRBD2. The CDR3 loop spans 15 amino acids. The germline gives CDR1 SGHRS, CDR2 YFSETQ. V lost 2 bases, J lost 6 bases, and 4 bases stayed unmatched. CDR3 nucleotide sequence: TGCGCCAGCAGCTTACTAGCGGGGGGCCAGGATACGCAGTATTTT. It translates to CASSLLAGGQDTQYF.

The CDR3 here is CASSYSRLRGIYEQYF. The CDR3 DNA reads TGTGCCAGCAGTTACTCGAGGTTGCGGGGGATCTACGAGCAGTACTTC. This rearrangement joins TRBV6-7 to TRBJ2-7, with 7 positions matching TRBD2. TRBV6-7 is annotated as an ORF whose role is uncertain. V gave up 0 bases and J gave up 3 bases; unmatched junction bases: 8. This CDR3 is built from 16 residues.